This T cell receptor beta chain was captured in a study of CD8 T cells in Susac syndrome. The authors carried out high-throughput sequencing of TCR beta. They applied it to CD8+ and CD4+ T cells obtained from blood. Bulk CD8+ and CD4+ cells came from magnetic negative isolation; CD8+ TEMRA by FACS. Random hexamers served to reverse transcribe roughly 0.5 to 1 ug RNA. TCRdb reprocessed the immunoSEQ multiplex PCR reads via MiXCR and lists one record per CDR3 protein. This sample has approximately 100,000 distinct CDR3 sequences, with around nine tenths found just once. V was shortened by 2 bases and J by 2 bases, with 7 bases between the two germline ends. Per germline, CDR1 SGHRS and CDR2 YFSETQ. This CDR3 spans 13 amino acids.

This chain links TRBV5-1 with TRBJ1-2; tentatively, D is TRBD1 (6 bases). This sequence originates from a human donor in good health. Sequencing was performed on CD4+ T cells from PBMCs. CDR3 amino acids: CASSFTGNYGYTF. The DNA of the CDR3 is TGCGCCAGCAGCTTTACAGGGAACTATGGCTACACCTTC.